The sequence of this TCR beta chain was determined in a study of blood T cell repertoires in COVID-19. Profiling relied on immunoSEQ multiplex PCR, and the TCRdb table lists in-frame clones only, not all of them. The data contain some 210,000 clones, 82% of them singletons. The CDR3 covers 12 residues. Germline V gene data show CDR1 as GTSNPN and CDR2 as SVGIG (reference sequence). Trimming shortened V by 4 bases and J by 3 bases, and 10 bases separated the two germline ends. This clone showed up just once. This sequence originates from a woman between 40 and 55 years old with acute or convalescent COVID-19. The V gene is TRBV30, the J gene TRBJ2-7; D is possibly TRBD1 (6 bases). Sequencing was done on a sample of peripheral blood. The CDR3 DNA is TGTGCCTGGAACAGGGAGATCTACGAGCAGTACTTC. Residues: CAWNREIYEQYF.